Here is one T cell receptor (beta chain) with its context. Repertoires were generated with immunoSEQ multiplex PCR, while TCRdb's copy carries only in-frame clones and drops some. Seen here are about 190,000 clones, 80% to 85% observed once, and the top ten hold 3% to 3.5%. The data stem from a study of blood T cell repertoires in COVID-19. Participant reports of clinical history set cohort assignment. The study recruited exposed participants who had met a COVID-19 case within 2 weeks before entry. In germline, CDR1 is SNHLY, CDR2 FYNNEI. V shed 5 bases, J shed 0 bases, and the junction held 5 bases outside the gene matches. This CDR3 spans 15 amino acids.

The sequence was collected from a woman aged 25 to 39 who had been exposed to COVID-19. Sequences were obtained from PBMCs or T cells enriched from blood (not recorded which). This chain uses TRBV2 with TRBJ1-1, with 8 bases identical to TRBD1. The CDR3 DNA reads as TGTGCCAGCAGTTCGGGACAGGTCATGAACACTGAAGCTTTCTTT. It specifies CASSSGQVMNTEAFF. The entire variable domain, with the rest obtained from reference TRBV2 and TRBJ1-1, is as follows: EPEVTQTPSHQVTQMGQEVILRCVPISNHLYFYWYRQILGQKVEFLVSFYNNEISEKSEIFDDQFSVERPDGSNFTLKIRSTKLEDSAMYFCASSSGQVMNTEAFFGQGTRLTVV.